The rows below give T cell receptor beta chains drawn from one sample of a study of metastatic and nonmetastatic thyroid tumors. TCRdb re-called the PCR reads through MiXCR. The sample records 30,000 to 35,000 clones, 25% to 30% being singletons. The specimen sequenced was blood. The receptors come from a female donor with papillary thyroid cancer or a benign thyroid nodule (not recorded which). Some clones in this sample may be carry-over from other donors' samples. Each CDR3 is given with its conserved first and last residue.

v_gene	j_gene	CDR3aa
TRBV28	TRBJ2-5	CASSRPYQETQYF
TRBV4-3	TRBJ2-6	CASSQDPFSGANVLTF
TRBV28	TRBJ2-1	CASSFPRDEQFF
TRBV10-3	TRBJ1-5	CAISESLDRAQPQHF
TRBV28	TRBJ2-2	CASLDRANTGELFF
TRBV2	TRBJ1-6	CASSEASPNSPLHF
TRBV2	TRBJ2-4	CASSSGGIAKNIQYF
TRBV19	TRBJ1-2	CASRGQGADGGYTF
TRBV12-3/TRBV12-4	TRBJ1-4	CSSTPGGNGKLFF
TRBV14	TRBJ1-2	CASSQDPGGRPYGYTF
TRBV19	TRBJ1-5	CASSPNYQPQHF
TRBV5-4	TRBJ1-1	CASSLPKPNTEAFF
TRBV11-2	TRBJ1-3	CASSLERWGVSGNTIYF
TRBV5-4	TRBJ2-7	CASSLGPQGGEQYF
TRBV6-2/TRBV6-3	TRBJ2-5	CASLGRTTGQEETQYF
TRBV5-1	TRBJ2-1	CASSLLGSENYNEQFF
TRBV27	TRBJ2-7	CASYTAREVEQYF
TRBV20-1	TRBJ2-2	CSARGVSNTGELFF
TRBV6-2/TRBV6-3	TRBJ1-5	CASSQQGYQPQHF
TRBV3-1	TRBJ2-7	CASSQGLGTVTTVYEQYF
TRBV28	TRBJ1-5	CASSYGAGQPQHF
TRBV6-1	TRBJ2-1	CASSGMVDRNEQFF
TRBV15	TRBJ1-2	CATTDRGYLGANYGYTF
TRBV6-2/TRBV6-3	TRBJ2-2	CASSYSQGGANTGELFF
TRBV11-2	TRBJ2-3	CASSHYRVSTDTQYF
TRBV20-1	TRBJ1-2	CSARTARQTGGTNYGYTF
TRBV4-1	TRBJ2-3	CASSQDWRAGEGTQYF
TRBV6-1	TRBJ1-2	CASGQGPNYGYTF
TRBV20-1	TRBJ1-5	CSASDNNQPQHF
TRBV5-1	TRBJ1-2	CASSDSDFYGYTF
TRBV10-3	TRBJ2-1	CAIRGDRESNEQFF
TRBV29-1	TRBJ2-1	CSAKDRVGHEQFF
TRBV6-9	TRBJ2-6	CASSFLSGANVLTF
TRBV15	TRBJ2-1	CATSVRNGEEQFF
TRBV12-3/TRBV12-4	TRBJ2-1	CASGRLAANNEQFF
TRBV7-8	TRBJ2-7	CASSTIRGRPYEQYF
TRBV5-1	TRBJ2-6	CASTVGGGAGANVLTF
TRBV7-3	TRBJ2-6	CASSQADSGANVLTF
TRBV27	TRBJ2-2	CASSLSLAGGGGELFF
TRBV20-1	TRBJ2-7	CSARVARGNHEQYF
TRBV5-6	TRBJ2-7	CASSLAGAPYEQYF
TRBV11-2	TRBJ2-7	CASSLGAGLNYEQYF
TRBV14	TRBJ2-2	CASSKFPGELFF
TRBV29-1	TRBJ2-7	CSVEWTSGGYEQYF
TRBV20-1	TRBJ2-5	CSARAGQYF
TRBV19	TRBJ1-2	CASSIEDEFYGYTF